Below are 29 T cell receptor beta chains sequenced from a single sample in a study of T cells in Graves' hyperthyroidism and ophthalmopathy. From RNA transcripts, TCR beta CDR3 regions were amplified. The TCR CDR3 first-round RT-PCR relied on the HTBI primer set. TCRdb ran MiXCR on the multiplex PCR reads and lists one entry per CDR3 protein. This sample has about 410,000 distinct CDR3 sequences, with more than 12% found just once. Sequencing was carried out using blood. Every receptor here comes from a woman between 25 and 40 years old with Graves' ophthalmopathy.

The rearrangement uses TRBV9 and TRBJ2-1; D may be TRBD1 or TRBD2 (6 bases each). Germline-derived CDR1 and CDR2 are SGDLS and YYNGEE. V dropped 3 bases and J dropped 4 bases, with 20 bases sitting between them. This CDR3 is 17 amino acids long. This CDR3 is CASSGRGEGQLYNEQFF. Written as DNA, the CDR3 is TGTGCCAGCAGCGGGAGGGGGGAAGGACAGCTATACAATGAGCAGTTCTTC.

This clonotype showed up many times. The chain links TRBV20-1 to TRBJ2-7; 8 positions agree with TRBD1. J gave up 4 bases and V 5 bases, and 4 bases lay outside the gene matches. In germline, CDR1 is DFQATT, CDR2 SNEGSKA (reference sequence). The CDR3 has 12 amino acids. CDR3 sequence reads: CSAGGTGYEQYF. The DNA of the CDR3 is TGCAGTGCTGGCGGGACAGGATACGAGCAGTACTTC.

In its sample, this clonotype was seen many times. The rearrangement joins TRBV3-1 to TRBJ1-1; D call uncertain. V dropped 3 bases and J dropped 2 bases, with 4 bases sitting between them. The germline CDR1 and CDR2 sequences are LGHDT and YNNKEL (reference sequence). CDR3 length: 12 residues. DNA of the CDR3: TGTGCCAGCAGCCACGCCAACACTGAAGCTTTCTTT. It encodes CASSHANTEAFF.

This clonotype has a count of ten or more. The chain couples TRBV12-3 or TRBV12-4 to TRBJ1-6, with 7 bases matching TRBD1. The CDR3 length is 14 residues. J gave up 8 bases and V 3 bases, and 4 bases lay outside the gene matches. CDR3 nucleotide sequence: TGTGCCAGCAGTTTTAACAGGGGTTATTCACCCCTCCACTTT. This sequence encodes CASSFNRGYSPLHF.

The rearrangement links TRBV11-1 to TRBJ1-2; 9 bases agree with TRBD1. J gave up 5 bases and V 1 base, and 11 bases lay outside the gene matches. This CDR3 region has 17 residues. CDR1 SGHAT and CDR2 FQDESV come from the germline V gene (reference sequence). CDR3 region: CASSLGGAGTGMYGYTF. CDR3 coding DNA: TGTGCCAGCAGCTTAGGTGGAGCCGGGACAGGGATGTATGGCTACACCTTC.

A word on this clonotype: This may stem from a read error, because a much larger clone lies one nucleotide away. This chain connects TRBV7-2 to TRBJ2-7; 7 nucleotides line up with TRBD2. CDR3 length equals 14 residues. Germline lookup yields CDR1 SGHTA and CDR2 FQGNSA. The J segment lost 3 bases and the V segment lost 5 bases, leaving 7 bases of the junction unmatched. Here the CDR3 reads CASSQGGGFYEQYF. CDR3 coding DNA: TGTGCCAGCAGCCAGGGCGGGGGATTCTACGAGCAGTACTTC. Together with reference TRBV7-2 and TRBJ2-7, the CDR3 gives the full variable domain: GAGVSQSPSNKVTEKGKDVELRCDPISGHTALYWYRQSLGQGLEFLIYFQGNSAPDKSGLPSDRFSAERTGGSVSTLTIQRTQQEDSAVYLCASSQGGGFYEQYFGPGTRLTVT.

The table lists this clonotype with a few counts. DNA for the CDR3: TGTGCCAGCAGTGTTCTAAGAAATAGCAATCAGCCCCAGCATTTT. Its protein is CASSVLRNSNQPQHF. The chain carries TRBV6-1 and TRBJ1-5, with D hard to call. Germline V CDR1 and CDR2: MNHNS, SASEGT. The CDR3 runs 15 residues. V shed 4 bases and J shed 0 bases, with 10 bases lying between them.

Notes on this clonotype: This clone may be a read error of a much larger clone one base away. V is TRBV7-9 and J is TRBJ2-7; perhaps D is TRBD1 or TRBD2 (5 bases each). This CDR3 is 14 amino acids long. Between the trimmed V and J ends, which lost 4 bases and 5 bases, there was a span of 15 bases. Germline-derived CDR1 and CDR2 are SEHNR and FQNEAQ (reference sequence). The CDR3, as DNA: TGTGCCAGCAGCTGGGGACGGGGTACCGACGAGCAGTACTTC. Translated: CASSWGRGTDEQYF.

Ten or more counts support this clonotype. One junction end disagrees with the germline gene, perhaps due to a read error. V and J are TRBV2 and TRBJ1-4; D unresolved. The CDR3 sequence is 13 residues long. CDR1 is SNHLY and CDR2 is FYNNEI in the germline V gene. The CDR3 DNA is TGTGCCAGCGCGAGGACTTTCAATGGAAAACTGTTTTTT. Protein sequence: CASARTFNGKLFF.

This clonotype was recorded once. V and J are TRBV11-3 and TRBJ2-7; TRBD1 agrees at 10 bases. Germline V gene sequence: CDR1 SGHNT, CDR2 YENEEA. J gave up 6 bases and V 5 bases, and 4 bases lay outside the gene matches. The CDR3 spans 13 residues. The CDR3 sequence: CASSGTGVAEQYF. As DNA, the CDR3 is TGTGCCAGCAGCGGGACAGGGGTTGCCGAGCAGTACTTC.

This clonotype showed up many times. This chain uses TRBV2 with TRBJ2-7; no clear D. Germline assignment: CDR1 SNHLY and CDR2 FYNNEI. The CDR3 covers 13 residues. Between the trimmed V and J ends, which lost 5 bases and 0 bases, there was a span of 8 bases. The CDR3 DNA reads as TGTGCCAGCAGTACGGTGAGCTCCTACGAGCAGTACTTC. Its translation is CASSTVSSYEQYF.

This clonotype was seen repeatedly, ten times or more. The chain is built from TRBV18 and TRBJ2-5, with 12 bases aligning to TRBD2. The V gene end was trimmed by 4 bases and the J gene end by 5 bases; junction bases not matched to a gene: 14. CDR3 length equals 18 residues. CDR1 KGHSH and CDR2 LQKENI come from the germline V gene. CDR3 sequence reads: CASSHKTSGGLPGETQYF. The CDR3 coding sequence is TGTGCCAGCTCACACAAGACTAGCGGGGGTCTTCCCGGTGAGACCCAGTACTTC.

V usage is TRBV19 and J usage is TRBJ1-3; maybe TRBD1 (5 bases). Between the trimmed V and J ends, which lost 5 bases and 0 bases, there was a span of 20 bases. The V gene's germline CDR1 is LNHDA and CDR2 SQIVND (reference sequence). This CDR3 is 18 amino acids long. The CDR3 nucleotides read TGTGCCAGTAGTCAGGACACCAACACAGTGATCTCTGGAAACACCATATATTTT. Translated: CASSQDTNTVISGNTIYF.

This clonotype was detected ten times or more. The CDR3 bases are TGCAGTGCACGCGAACCAGACTTCACCGGGGAGCTGTTTTTT. Its protein product is CSAREPDFTGELFF. The chain uses TRBV20-1 and TRBJ2-2; D gene uncertain. The CDR3 is 14 residues long. Germline CDR1 DFQATT, CDR2 SNEGSKA (reference sequence). The V and J ends lost 6 bases and 4 bases respectively, with 15 bases between them.

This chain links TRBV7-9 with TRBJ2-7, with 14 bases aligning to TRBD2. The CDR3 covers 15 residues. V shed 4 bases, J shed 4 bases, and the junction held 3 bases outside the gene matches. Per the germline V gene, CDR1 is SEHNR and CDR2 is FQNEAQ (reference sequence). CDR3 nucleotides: TGTGCCAGCAGCTGGACTAGCGGGGGGACTTACGAGCAGTACTTC. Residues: CASSWTSGGTYEQYF.

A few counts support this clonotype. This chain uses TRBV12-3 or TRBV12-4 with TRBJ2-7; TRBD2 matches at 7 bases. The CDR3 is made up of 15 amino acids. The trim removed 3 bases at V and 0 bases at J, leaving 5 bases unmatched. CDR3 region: CASSLGGIGSYEQYF. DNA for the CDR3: TGTGCCAGCAGTTTGGGGGGGATCGGCTCCTACGAGCAGTACTTC.

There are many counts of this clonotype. The CDR3 loop is CASRSRQSISPLHF. The CDR3, as DNA: TGTGCCAGCAGGTCGCGGCAGTCTATTTCACCCCTCCACTTT. The rearrangement joins TRBV12-3 or TRBV12-4 to TRBJ1-6; D is unresolved. The CDR3 runs to 14 residues. V was trimmed by 6 bases and J by 9 bases, leaving 15 bases between them.

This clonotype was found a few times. CDR3 DNA: TGTGCCAGTAGTTTCGATAGCGCGGGCTCAGGAGATACGCAGTATTTT. Its protein is CASSFDSAGSGDTQYF. The genes are TRBV19 and TRBJ2-3, with a weak D call TRBD2 (5 bases). Germline V gene lookup returns CDR1 LNHDA and CDR2 SQIVND (reference sequence). CDR3 length: 16 amino acids. V lost 5 bases, J lost 5 bases, and 20 bases lay in between.

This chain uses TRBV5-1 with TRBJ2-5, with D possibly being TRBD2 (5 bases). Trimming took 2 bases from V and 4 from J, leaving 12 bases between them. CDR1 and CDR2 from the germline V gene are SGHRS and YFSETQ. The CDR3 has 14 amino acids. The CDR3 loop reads CASSFLLVGETQYF. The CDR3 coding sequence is TGCGCCAGCAGCTTTTTACTAGTAGGAGAGACCCAGTACTTC.

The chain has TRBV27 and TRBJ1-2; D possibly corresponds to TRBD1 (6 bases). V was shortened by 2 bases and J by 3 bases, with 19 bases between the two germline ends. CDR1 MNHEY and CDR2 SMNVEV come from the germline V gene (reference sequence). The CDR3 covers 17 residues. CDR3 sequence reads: CASSLTAPTGGHYGYTF. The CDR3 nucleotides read TGTGCCAGCAGTTTAACAGCGCCGACGGGGGGCCACTATGGCTACACCTTC.

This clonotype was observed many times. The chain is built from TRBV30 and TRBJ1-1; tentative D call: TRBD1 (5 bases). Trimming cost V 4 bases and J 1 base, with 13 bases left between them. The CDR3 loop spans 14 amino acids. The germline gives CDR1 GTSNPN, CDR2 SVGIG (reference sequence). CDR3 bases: TGTGCCTGGAAGCAGGGTAACGGGAACACTGAAGCTTTCTTT. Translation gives CAWKQGNGNTEAFF.

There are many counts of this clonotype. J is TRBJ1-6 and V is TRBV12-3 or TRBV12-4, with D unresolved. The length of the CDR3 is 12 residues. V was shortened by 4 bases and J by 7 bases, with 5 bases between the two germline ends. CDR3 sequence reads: CASSSTNSPLHF. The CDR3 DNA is TGTGCCAGCAGTTCGACCAATTCACCCCTCCACTTT.

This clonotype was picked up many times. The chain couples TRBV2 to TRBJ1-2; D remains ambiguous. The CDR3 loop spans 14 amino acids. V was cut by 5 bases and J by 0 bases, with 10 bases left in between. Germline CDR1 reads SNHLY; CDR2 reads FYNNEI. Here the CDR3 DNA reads TGTGCCAGCAGTACTGGTCCTGCTAACTATGGCTACACCTTC. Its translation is CASSTGPANYGYTF.

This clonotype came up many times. CDR3 bases: TGTGCCAGCAGCTTAAGCATCCAAGCGGGGTGGAAAGATACGCAGTATTTT. It specifies CASSLSIQAGWKDTQYF. The rearrangement joins TRBV7-8 to TRBJ2-3; TRBD2 agrees at 7 bases. After removal of 2 bases from V and 5 bases from J, the junction contained 13 bases not matched to a gene. The germline V gene encodes CDR1 SGHVS and CDR2 FQNEAQ. This CDR3 region has 17 residues.

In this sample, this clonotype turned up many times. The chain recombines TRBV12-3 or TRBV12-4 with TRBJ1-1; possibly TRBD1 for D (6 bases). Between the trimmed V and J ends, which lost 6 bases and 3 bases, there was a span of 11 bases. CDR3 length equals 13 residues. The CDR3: CASRSTGYTEAFF. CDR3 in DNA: TGTGCCAGCAGGAGCACAGGGTACACTGAAGCTTTCTTT.

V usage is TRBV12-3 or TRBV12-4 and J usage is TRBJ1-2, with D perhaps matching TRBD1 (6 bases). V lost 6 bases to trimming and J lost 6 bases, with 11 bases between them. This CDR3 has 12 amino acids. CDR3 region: CASSRQADGYTF. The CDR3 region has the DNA TGTGCCAGCAGCCGACAGGCCGATGGCTACACCTTC.

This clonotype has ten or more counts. The CDR3 DNA is TGTGCCAGCAGTGAAGGCGGGACTAGACACTACAATGAGCAGTTCTTC. Encoded protein: CASSEGGTRHYNEQFF. The chain joins TRBV6-1 to TRBJ2-1; 8 nucleotides agree with TRBD2. Germline V gene sequence: CDR1 MNHNS, CDR2 SASEGT. The CDR3 length is 16 residues. Unmatched junction bases numbered 5, after V lost 1 base and J lost 3 bases.

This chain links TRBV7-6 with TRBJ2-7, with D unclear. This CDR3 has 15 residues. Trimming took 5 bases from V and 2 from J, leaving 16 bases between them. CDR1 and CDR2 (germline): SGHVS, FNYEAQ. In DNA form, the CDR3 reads TGTGCCAGCAGCCCCCGGCCCACAGATGCCTACGAGCAGTACTTC. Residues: CASSPRPTDAYEQYF.

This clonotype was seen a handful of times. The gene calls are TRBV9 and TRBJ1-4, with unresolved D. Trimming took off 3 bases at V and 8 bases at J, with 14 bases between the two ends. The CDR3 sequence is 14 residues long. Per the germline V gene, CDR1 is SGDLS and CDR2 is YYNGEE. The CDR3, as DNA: TGTGCCAGCAGCGGCGGCCCCTCTTCGGAAAAACTGTTTTTT. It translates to CASSGGPSSEKLFF. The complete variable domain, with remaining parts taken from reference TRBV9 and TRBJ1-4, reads DSGVTQTPKHLITATGQRVTLRCSPRSGDLSVYWYQQSLDQGLQFLIQYYNGEERAKGNILERFSAQQFPDLHSELNLSSLELGDSALYFCASSGGPSSEKLFFGSGTQLSVL.